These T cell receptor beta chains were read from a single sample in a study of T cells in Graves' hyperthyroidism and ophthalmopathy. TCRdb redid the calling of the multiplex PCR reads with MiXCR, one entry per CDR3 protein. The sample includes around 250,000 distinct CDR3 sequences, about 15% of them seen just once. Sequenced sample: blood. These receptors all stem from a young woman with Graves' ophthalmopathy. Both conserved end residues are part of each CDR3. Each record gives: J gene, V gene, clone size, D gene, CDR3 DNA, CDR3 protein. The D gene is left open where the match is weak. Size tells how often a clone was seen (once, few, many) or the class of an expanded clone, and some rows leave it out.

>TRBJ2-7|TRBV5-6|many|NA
TGTGCCAGCAGCCGGGGAGGGGGGTTAACCTACGAGCAGTACTTC
CASSRGGGLTYEQYF
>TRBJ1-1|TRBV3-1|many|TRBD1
TGTGCCAGCAGCCCCCGGGACAGGAGTACAGCTGAAGCTTTCTTT
CASSPRDRSTAEAFF
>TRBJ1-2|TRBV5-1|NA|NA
TGCGCCAGCAGCTCCCAATCTGACTATGGCTACACCTTC
CASSSQSDYGYTF
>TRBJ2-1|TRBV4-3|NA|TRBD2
TGCGCCAGCAGCCCGGGACTAGCGGGTACAGCACGTGGGAATGAGCAGTTCTTC
CASSPGLAGTARGNEQFF
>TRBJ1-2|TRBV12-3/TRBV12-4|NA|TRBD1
TGTGCCAGCAGTATGACAGGGACTAACTATGGCTACACCTTC
CASSMTGTNYGYTF
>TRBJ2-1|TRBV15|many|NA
TGTGCCACCAGCAGAGGGGGGGTAGGAATCAATGAGCAGTTCTTC
CATSRGGVGINEQFF
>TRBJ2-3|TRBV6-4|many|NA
TGTGCCAGCAGTGACTCGGCTGGTGGGCCCACAGATACGCAGTATTTT
CASSDSAGGPTDTQYF
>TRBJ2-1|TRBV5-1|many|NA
TGCGCCAGCAGCTTGGATCAGGGGAATGAGCAGTTCTTC
CASSLDQGNEQFF
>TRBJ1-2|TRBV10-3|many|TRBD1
TGTGCCATCAGCGCACAGGGGAACTATGGCTACACCTTC
CAISAQGNYGYTF
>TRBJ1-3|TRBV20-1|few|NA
TGCAGTGCTTCGACCGGGACACACGACTCTGGAAACACCATATATTTT
CSASTGTHDSGNTIYF
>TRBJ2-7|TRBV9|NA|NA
TGTGCCAGCAGCGTAGGAGTGGGCCTGTCCTACGAGCAGTACTTC
CASSVGVGLSYEQYF
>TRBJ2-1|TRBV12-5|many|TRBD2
TGTGCTAGTGGTTTGACAGCGGGAGGTTCCTACAATGAGCAGTTCTTC
CASGLTAGGSYNEQFF
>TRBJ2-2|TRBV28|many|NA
TGTGCCAGCAGTTTATCGTGGGGGGAGCTGTTTTTT
CASSLSWGELFF
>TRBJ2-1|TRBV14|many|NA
TGTGCCAGCAGCCAAGGGGGGCTGTACGCGAATGAGCAGTTCTTC
CASSQGGLYANEQFF
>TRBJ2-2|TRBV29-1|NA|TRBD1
TGCAGCGGACAGGGTGACACCGGGGAGCTGTTTTTT
CSGQGDTGELFF
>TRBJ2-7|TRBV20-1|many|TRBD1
TGCAGTGCTAGAGATAGGAGGCGACAGGGGGCGGGGGAGCAGTACTTC
CSARDRRRQGAGEQYF
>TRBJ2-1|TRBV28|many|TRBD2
TGTGCCGGCAGTTCTGGACTAGCGGGAGTATCAAATGAGCAGTTCTTC
CAGSSGLAGVSNEQFF
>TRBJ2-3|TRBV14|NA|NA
TGTGCCAGCAGCCAAGTAGGTCTTCCCACAGATACGCAGTATTTT
CASSQVGLPTDTQYF
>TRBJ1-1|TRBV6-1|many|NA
TGTGCCAGCAGTGAAGTCTCGAACACTGAAGCTTTCTTT
CASSEVSNTEAFF
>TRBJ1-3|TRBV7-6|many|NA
TGTGCCAGCAGCTTATTCTCCGGGACACCCAACTCTGGAAACACCATATATTTT
CASSLFSGTPNSGNTIYF
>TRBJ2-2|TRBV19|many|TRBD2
TGTGCCAGTACCGGGACTAGCGGGAGCATCGGGGAGCTGTTTTTT
CASTGTSGSIGELFF
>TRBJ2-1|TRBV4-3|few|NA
TGCGCCAGCAGCCAAGATACAGGCCTTGACAATGAGCAGTTCTTC
CASSQDTGLDNEQFF
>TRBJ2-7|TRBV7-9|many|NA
TGTGCCAGCAGCTTAAGTAAAAAGGAGCAGTACTTC
CASSLSKKEQYF
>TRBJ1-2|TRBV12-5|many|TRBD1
TGTGCTAGTGGTCCAGGACAGGACTATGGCTACACCTTC
CASGPGQDYGYTF
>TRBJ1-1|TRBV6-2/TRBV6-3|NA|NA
TGTGCCAGCACTCGGGGGGGGCTCCCGAACACTGAAGCTTTCTTT
CASTRGGLPNTEAFF
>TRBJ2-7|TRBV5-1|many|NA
TGCGCCAGCAGCTTGTCCCCGACCGCTCCCGCGCAGCAGTACTTC
CASSLSPTAPAQQYF
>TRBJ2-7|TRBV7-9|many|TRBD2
TGTGCCAGCAGCCTAACTAGCGGAGAGAGCTCCTACGAGCAGTACTTC
CASSLTSGESSYEQYF
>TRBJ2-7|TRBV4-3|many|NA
TGCGCCAGCAGCCAACGCGCGCTAGCGTCCTTCTCCTACGAGCAGTACTTC
CASSQRALASFSYEQYF
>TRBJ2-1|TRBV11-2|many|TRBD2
TGTGCCAGCAGCTCTACTTCGGGAGGGGCTAACAATGAGCAGTTCTTC
CASSSTSGGANNEQFF
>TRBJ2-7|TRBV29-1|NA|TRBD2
TGCAGCGTCTGTTTGATCGGGACTAGCGGTGCCTACGAGCAGTACTTC
CSVCLIGTSGAYEQYF
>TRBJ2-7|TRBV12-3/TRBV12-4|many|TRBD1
TGTGCCAGCAGTTTAGCGCTAATGACAGGGGTCCGCTACGAGCAGTACTTC
CASSLALMTGVRYEQYF
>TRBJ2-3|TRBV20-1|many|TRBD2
TGCAGTGCTAGATCCCGCCCAGCGGGGGGGAGGGATACGCAGTATTTT
CSARSRPAGGRDTQYF
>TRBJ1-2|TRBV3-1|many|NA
TGTGCCAGCAGCCCCTATCAGGGTAGCAACTATGGCTACACCTTC
CASSPYQGSNYGYTF
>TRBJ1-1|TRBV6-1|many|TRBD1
TGTGCCAGCAGTAAGTGGACAGGGGGGGTGAACACTGAAGCTTTCTTT
CASSKWTGGVNTEAFF
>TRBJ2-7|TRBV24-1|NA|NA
TGTGCCACCAGTGACTGGGGCTCCTACGAGCAGTACTTC
CATSDWGSYEQYF
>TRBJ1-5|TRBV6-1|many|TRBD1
TGTGCCAGCAGTGACGCAGGGGGACAGGGGGCAGGCAATCAGCCCCAGCATTTT
CASSDAGGQGAGNQPQHF
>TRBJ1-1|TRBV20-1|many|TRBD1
TGCAGTGCTACACCGGGACAGGGGAATTTAGAAGCTTTCTTT
CSATPGQGNLEAFF
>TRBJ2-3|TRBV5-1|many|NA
TGCGCCAGCAGCTTGGCCGGACGGAGCACAGATACGCAGTATTTT
CASSLAGRSTDTQYF
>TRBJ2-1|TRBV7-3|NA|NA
TGTGCCAGCAGCCTCGGACTAATCAATGAGCAGTTCTTC
CASSLGLINEQFF
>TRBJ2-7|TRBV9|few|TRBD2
TGTGCCAGCAGCGTAGGACTAGCGGTCACCTACGAGCAGTACTTC
CASSVGLAVTYEQYF
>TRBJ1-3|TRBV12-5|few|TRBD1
TGTGCTAGTGGTTGGGACAGGGAGACAAACGGCCTCCTCCCTGGAAACACCATATATTTT
CASGWDRETNGLLPGNTIYF
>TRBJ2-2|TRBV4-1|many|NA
TGCGCCAGCAGCCAAGCTGGAGGGGGCGACGGCACCGGGGAGCTGTTTTTT
CASSQAGGGDGTGELFF
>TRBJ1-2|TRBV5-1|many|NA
TGCGCCAGCAGCTTGGCGGCAGGGCCTAACTATGGCTACACCTTC
CASSLAAGPNYGYTF
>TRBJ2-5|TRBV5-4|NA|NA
TGTGCCAGCAGCCTTACCCCTAAGGAGACCCAGTACTTC
CASSLTPKETQYF
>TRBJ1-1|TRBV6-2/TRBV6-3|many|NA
TGTGCCAGCACCGCCCGAGGGGTTAACACTGAAGCTTTCTTT
CASTARGVNTEAFF
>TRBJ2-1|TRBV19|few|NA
TGTGCCAGTAGTACCTCGCGGAGAGGCTACAATGAGCAGTTCTTC
CASSTSRRGYNEQFF
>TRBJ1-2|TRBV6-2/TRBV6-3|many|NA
TGTGCCAGCAGTTACGGCCCAGGGTTTAACTATGGCTACACCTTC
CASSYGPGFNYGYTF
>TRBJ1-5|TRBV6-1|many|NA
TGTGCCAGCAGTGAAGTCCAGGCAGCGACGCCCCAGCATTTT
CASSEVQAATPQHF
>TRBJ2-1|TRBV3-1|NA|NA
TGTGCCAGCAGCCAGACGGGCGGGAAGTCCTACAATGAGCAGTTCTTC
CASSQTGGKSYNEQFF
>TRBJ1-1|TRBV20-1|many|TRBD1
TGCAGTGCTAGAGATCCGAGACAGGGACACACTGAAGCTTTCTTT
CSARDPRQGHTEAFF
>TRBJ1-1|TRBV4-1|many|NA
TGCGCCAGCAGAAGCCTGAGGTCCCTCGGGTCGAGTGAAGCTTTCTTT
CASRSLRSLGSSEAFF
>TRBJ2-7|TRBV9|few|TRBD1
TGTGCCAGCAGCGTCTCCGGGACAGACAGTTACGAGCAGTACTTC
CASSVSGTDSYEQYF
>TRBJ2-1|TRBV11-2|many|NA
TGTGCCAGCAGCTGGGGTGTTAGCGGCCACAATGAGCAGTTCTTC
CASSWGVSGHNEQFF
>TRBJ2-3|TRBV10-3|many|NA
TGTGCCATCAGTGACTTAGAGGGGGACCCCACAGATACGCAGTATTTT
CAISDLEGDPTDTQYF
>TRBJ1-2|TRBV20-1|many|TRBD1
TGCAGTGCTGAAGGGACAGCCGGCTATGGCTACACCTTC
CSAEGTAGYGYTF
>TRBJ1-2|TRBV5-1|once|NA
TGCGCCAGCAGCCCCCATCTAGGGGGGAACTATGGCTACACCTTC
CASSPHLGGNYGYTF
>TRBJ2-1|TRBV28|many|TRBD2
TGTGCCAGCAGTTCTTTACTAGCGGAGTACAATGAGCAGTTCTTC
CASSSLLAEYNEQFF
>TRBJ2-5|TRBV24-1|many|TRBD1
TGTGCCACCAGTGACTCGACAGGGATCGAGACCCAGTACTTC
CATSDSTGIETQYF
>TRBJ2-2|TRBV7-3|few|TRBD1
TGTGCCAGCAGCCGACAGGGGAGCACCGGGGAGCTGTTTTTT
CASSRQGSTGELFF
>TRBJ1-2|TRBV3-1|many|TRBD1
TGTGCCAGCAGCCAAGACCAAACAGGGGGCGGTGGCTACACCTTC
CASSQDQTGGGGYTF